Listed below are T cell receptor beta chains from one sample, sequenced in a study of blood T cell repertoires in COVID-19. Assay used: immunoSEQ multiplex PCR; TCRdb lists only in-frame clones, some missing. The data show about 400,000 clones, roughly 86% seen once. The sequencing input was PBMCs or T cells enriched from blood (not recorded which). The receptor source for this set is a woman aged 25-40 years who had recovered from COVID-19. Both conserved end residues are trimmed from each CDR3.

V: TRBV3-1/TRBV3-2; J: TRBJ1-2; length: 18; CDR3: ASSQDISGTGFQTNYGYT
V: TRBV7-9; J: TRBJ1-4; length: 12; CDR3: ASNLGGTNEKLF
V: TRBV9; J: TRBJ2-1; length: 14; CDR3: ASSVEGGLEGGPMV
V: TRBV12-3/TRBV12-4; J: TRBJ1-2; length: 11; CDR3: ASSIQSNTGYT
V: TRBV12-5; J: TRBJ1-2; length: 9; CDR3: ASGHSYGYT
V: TRBV14; J: TRBJ1-6; length: 15; CDR3: ASSQISGTGGRSPLH
V: TRBV5-4; J: TRBJ1-5; length: 13; CDR3: ASSVAGFSNQPQH
V: TRBV30; J: TRBJ1-6; length: 10; CDR3: AWSRSYSPLH
V: TRBV5-6; J: TRBJ1-1; length: 12; CDR3: ASSLLHLDTEAF
V: TRBV7-9; J: TRBJ1-1; length: 11; CDR3: ASSLSVNTEAF
V: TRBV6-5; J: TRBJ1-2; length: 12; CDR3: ASRGTGSNYGYT
V: TRBV3-1/TRBV3-2; J: TRBJ1-1; length: 12; CDR3: ASTFAGGNTEAF
V: TRBV18; J: TRBJ1-1; length: 11; CDR3: ASNSKGGTEAF
V: TRBV19; J: TRBJ2-3; length: 13; CDR3: ASSIYGVSTDTQY
V: TRBV19; J: TRBJ1-4; length: 12; CDR3: ASRYDTANEKLF
V: TRBV18; J: TRBJ1-1; length: 12; CDR3: ASSPTQVNTEAF
V: TRBV29-1; J: TRBJ1-1; length: 10; CDR3: SDRTGFTEAF
V: TRBV7-3; J: TRBJ2-1; length: 14; CDR3: ASSTTSIPRGNEQF
V: TRBV28; J: TRBJ2-1; length: 12; CDR3: ASSRDRPYNEQF
V: TRBV12-5; J: TRBJ2-3; length: 14; CDR3: ASGFSAGGITDTQY
V: TRBV9; J: TRBJ2-1; length: 14; CDR3: ASSSSGTGRINEQF
V: TRBV7-8; J: TRBJ1-3; length: 14; CDR3: ASSLLRADSGNTIY
V: TRBV12-3/TRBV12-4; J: TRBJ1-5; length: 10; CDR3: ASSPRYQPQH
V: TRBV6-5; J: TRBJ1-4; length: 9; CDR3: ASTSNEKLF
V: TRBV29-1; J: TRBJ1-4; length: 11; CDR3: SVGQGRNEKLF
V: TRBV27; J: TRBJ2-2; length: 12; CDR3: ASSFRVGTGELF
V: TRBV6-2/TRBV6-3; J: TRBJ1-2; length: 11; CDR3: ASSRGGQNGYT
V: TRBV2; J: TRBJ2-2; length: 12; CDR3: ASSEFRANGELF
V: TRBV7-2; J: TRBJ1-5; length: 14; CDR3: ASSLRQASPNQPQH
V: TRBV18; J: TRBJ1-5; length: 14; CDR3: ASSPDRGAKGQPQH
V: TRBV19; J: TRBJ1-6; length: 15; CDR3: ASSIKAGSSYNSPLH
V: TRBV7-2; J: TRBJ2-2; length: 12; CDR3: ATRDSRNTGELF
V: TRBV4-2; J: TRBJ1-4; length: 12; CDR3: ASTLDRTNEKLF
V: TRBV5-1; J: TRBJ2-7; length: 15; CDR3: ASSLDFKGGPPYEQY
V: TRBV24-1; J: TRBJ1-5; length: 12; CDR3: ATSPGGSWQPQH
V: TRBV30; J: TRBJ2-5; length: 13; CDR3: AWSGGTGGPGTQY
V: TRBV19; J: TRBJ1-1; length: 10; CDR3: ASYGRNTEAF
V: TRBV6-4; J: TRBJ2-2; length: 13; CDR3: ASSVTSGSTGELF